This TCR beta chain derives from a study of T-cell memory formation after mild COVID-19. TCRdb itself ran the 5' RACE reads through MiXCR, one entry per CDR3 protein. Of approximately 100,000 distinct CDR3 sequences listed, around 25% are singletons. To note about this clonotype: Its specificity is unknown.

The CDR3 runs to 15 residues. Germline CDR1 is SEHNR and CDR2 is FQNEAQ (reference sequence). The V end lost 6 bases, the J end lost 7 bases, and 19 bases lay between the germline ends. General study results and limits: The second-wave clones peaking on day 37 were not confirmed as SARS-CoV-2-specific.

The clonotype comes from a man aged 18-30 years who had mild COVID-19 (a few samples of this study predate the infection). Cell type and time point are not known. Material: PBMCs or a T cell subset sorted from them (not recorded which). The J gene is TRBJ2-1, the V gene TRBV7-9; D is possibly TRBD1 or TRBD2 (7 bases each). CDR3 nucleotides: TGTGCCAGCAGGTTGCTGGCAGGGGGGGGAAATGAGCAGTTCTTC. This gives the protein CASRLLAGGGNEQFF.